This T cell receptor beta chain comes out of a study of blood T cell repertoires in COVID-19. On the study more broadly: Sites in the United States, Italy and Spain provided acute and convalescent COVID-19 samples. T cells, B-cell-depleted T cells, or PBMCs provided the cDNA or gDNA that served as material.

This clone was counted a few times. The length of the CDR3 is 18 residues. V was pared by 6 bases and J by 0 bases, with 21 bases between. Germline V CDR1 and CDR2: SNHLY, FYNNEI. Per the original data handling: It was from reference gene primer amplification that nucleated cell counts were estimated. The data were produced by immunoSEQ multiplex PCR, yet TCRdb's version contains in-frame clones alone and is incomplete. V, J and clone size reflect that table, while D and trimming were determined from the DNA. The sample records some 150,000 clones, roughly 84% being singletons. The source material was peripheral blood. The receptor comes from a woman in her fifties or sixties with acute or convalescent COVID-19. This chain uses TRBV2 with TRBJ1-5; D is undetermined. CDR3 amino acids: CASRSGNARLYSNQPQHF. In DNA, the CDR3 is TGTGCCAGCAGGTCCGGGAACGCGAGGTTATATAGCAATCAGCCCCAGCATTTT.